This T cell receptor beta chain is drawn from a study of shared clonotypes between healthy human individuals. Study-wide background: Participating donors consisted of a couple of women and a few men aged 18 to 49.

Trimming stripped 5 bases from V and 1 base from J, with 8 bases between. CDR1 is MGHDK, CDR2 SYGVNS, per germline. The CDR3 has 14 residues. Splitting of each subset's genomic DNA was done evenly across several immunoSEQ plates. Per the authors' pipeline: Filtering of immunoSEQ junctional sequences could not match full-length read filtering. Produced via immunoSEQ multiplex PCR; TCRdb's table is partial and in-frame only. V and J calls and clone size are as listed in that table; D and trimming were resolved from the DNA. The table lists approximately 1.9 million clones, 80% to 95% of them singletons. The naive CD8 subset, CD45RO-negative cells positively selected for CCR7, excluded terminally differentiated effector memory CD45RA+ cells.

V gene TRBV25-1 combines with J gene TRBJ2-2; D may correspond to TRBD1 or TRBD2 (5 bases each). This TCR came from a man aged 18 to 29 in good health. Some clones in this sample may be carry-over from other donors' samples. The sample was naive CD8+ T cells from PBMCs. The CDR3 protein is CASSRGGNTGELFF. CDR3 bases: TGTGCCAGCAGTCGTGGGGGGAACACCGGGGAGCTGTTTTTT.